The rows below give T cell receptor beta chains drawn from one sample of a study of blood T cell repertoires in COVID-19. Libraries were prepared by immunoSEQ multiplex PCR; TCRdb keeps only in-frame clonotypes and omits some of them. The table lists some 250,000 clones, around 90% of them singletons. Sequenced material: peripheral blood. The receptors were gathered from a woman aged 25 to 45 with acute or convalescent COVID-19. The CDR3 runs from the conserved cysteine through the conserved F or W. D genes are given only for firm matches. Size values are once, few and many counts, or a class for expanded clones, and some rows have none.

clone_size j_call cdr3_length d_call v_call cdr3_aa cdr3_nt
- TRBJ2-3 13 - TRBV5-1 CASSNGERDTQYF TGCGCCAGCAGTAACGGAGAGAGGGATACGCAGTATTTT
once TRBJ2-7 15 TRBD2 TRBV9 CASSVGAGVSYEQYF TGTGCCAGCAGCGTAGGAGCGGGAGTTTCCTACGAGCAGTACTTC
- TRBJ1-3 15 TRBD1 TRBV2 CASSESGTGWNTIYF TGTGCCAGCAGTGAAAGCGGGACAGGGTGGAACACCATATATTTT
- TRBJ2-1 16 TRBD2 TRBV7-8 CASSEGLAATGSEQFF TGTGCCAGCAGCGAGGGACTAGCGGCCACAGGCAGTGAGCAGTTCTTC
- TRBJ2-1 15 - TRBV20-1 CSASRLSGMYNEQFF TGCAGTGCTAGTCGACTTTCGGGGATGTACAATGAGCAGTTCTTC
- TRBJ2-1 17 TRBD2 TRBV7-2 CASSLKLRLAGGDEQFF TGTGCCAGCAGCTTAAAGTTGAGACTAGCGGGAGGTGATGAGCAGTTCTTC
- TRBJ2-1 17 TRBD2 TRBV4-3 CASSQDLWAGGANEQFF TGCGCCAGCAGCCAAGATCTGTGGGCGGGAGGAGCTAATGAGCAGTTCTTC
- TRBJ2-3 17 TRBD1 TRBV7-9 CASSLKEDRSSTDTQYF TGTGCCAGCAGCTTAAAAGAGGACAGGTCTAGCACAGATACGCAGTATTTT
few TRBJ2-7 13 TRBD2 TRBV24-1 CATSAGRINEQYF TGTGCCACCAGTGCCGGGAGGATCAACGAGCAGTACTTC
few TRBJ2-3 13 - TRBV12-3/TRBV12-4 CASSFRVGVTQYF TGTGCCAGCAGTTTTCGGGTGGGAGTTACGCAGTATTTT
- TRBJ2-3 19 TRBD2 TRBV4-2 CASSQVSGTSGGASDTQYF TGTGCCAGCAGCCAAGTCTCCGGGACTAGCGGGGGGGCCTCAGATACGCAGTATTTT
- TRBJ2-1 11 - TRBV20-1 CSAGHHNEQFF TGCAGTGCCGGTCATCACAATGAGCAGTTCTTC
- TRBJ2-7 14 TRBD1 TRBV5-1 CASSRDRDPYEQYF TGCGCCAGCAGCCGGGACAGGGACCCCTACGAGCAGTACTTC
- TRBJ2-7 17 TRBD2 TRBV15 CATSRDRGTSGAYEQYF TGTGCCACCAGCAGAGATCGAGGGACTAGCGGAGCCTACGAGCAGTACTTC
- TRBJ2-3 14 - TRBV10-3 CAITPRASTDTQYF TGTGCCATCACCCCCAGGGCTAGCACAGATACGCAGTATTTT
- TRBJ2-1 12 - TRBV24-1 CATSEFGNEQFF TGTGCCACCAGTGAGTTCGGTAATGAGCAGTTCTTC
- TRBJ1-1 12 - TRBV7-2 CASSLPLREAFF TGTGCCAGCAGCTTACCCCTCAGGGAAGCTTTCTTT
- TRBJ2-7 15 - TRBV29-1 CSVEEIIAEAYEQYF TGCAGCGTTGAAGAAATCATAGCGGAAGCCTACGAGCAGTACTTC
- TRBJ2-3 15 TRBD2 TRBV5-1 CASSLREAGTDTQYF TGCGCCAGCAGCTTGCGGGAGGCTGGGACAGATACGCAGTATTTT
- TRBJ2-7 16 TRBD2 TRBV7-2 CASSYGTSGESYEQYF TGTGCCAGCAGCTACGGAACTAGCGGGGAGTCCTACGAGCAGTACTTC
- TRBJ2-7 13 - TRBV10-3 CAISPSATYEQYF TGTGCCATCAGTCCTAGCGCCACCTACGAGCAGTACTTC
- TRBJ1-2 12 - TRBV7-2 CASSVTGYGYTF TGTGCCAGCAGCGTGACAGGCTATGGCTACACCTTC
- TRBJ2-1 14 TRBD2 TRBV15 CATSTSGLTDKQFF TGTGCCACCAGCACTAGCGGGCTAACTGACAAGCAGTTCTTC
- TRBJ2-2 16 - TRBV4-2 CASSQDRVVYGGELFF TGTGCCAGCAGCCAAGACAGGGTAGTTTACGGCGGGGAGCTGTTTTTT
- TRBJ1-4 14 - TRBV19 CASSPTATNEKLFF TGTGCCAGTAGCCCGACAGCAACTAATGAAAAACTGTTTTTT
once TRBJ2-1 20 TRBD2 TRBV19 CASSWDRGTSGSRVYNEQFF TGTGCCAGTAGCTGGGACAGGGGGACTAGCGGGAGTCGAGTATACAATGAGCAGTTCTTC
- TRBJ1-1 13 TRBD1 TRBV11-3 CASSLATGAEAFF TGTGCCAGCAGCTTAGCCACAGGGGCTGAAGCTTTCTTT
- TRBJ1-6 14 - TRBV30 CAWSVVQVNSPLHF TGTGCCTGGAGTGTTGTACAAGTAAATTCACCCCTCCACTTT
- TRBJ2-2 15 - TRBV10-3 CAISEPGTNTGELFF TGTGCCATCAGTGAGCCGGGAACGAACACCGGGGAGCTGTTTTTT
- TRBJ1-3 15 - TRBV5-1 CASSLRAASGNTIYF TGCGCCAGCAGCCTGAGGGCAGCCTCTGGAAACACCATATATTTT
- TRBJ2-5 15 - TRBV9 CASSYAGQWRETQYF TGTGCCAGCAGCTACGCGGGACAGTGGAGGGAGACCCAGTACTTC
- TRBJ1-1 15 TRBD1 TRBV19 CASSTQTGGNTEAFF TGTGCCAGTAGTACCCAGACAGGGGGGAACACTGAAGCTTTCTTT
- TRBJ2-5 13 - TRBV27 CASSFTRKETQYF TGTGCCAGCAGTTTCACTAGAAAAGAGACCCAGTACTTC
- TRBJ2-5 11 - TRBV21-1 CASSKVSDSHF TGTGCCAGCAGCAAAGTAAGTGACAGCCACTTC
- TRBJ2-3 15 - TRBV10-1 CASSESTKGPDTQYF TGCGCCAGCAGTGAGTCGACTAAGGGCCCAGATACGCAGTATTTT
few TRBJ2-7 15 TRBD1 TRBV24-1 CATSDPGQGHYEQYF TGTGCCACCAGTGATCCGGGACAGGGGCACTACGAGCAGTACTTC
- TRBJ1-2 16 - TRBV10-3 CAISESSVTAIYGYTF TGTGCCATCAGTGAGTCGAGCGTGACAGCTATCTATGGCTACACCTTC
- TRBJ2-7 15 - TRBV11-2 CASSPLLATSYEQYF TGTGCCAGCAGCCCCCTTCTAGCGACCTCCTACGAGCAGTACTTC
- TRBJ2-3 15 - TRBV19 CASSRRTTSTDTQYF TGTGCCAGTAGCCGACGGACAACTAGCACAGATACGCAGTATTTT
- TRBJ1-3 15 - TRBV7-8 CASSSTGYSGNTIYF TGTGCCAGCAGCTCCACAGGTTACTCTGGAAACACCATATATTTT
- TRBJ2-7 16 TRBD2 TRBV5-6 CASSLGSSGRANEQYF TGTGCCAGCAGCTTGGGTAGTAGCGGGAGGGCCAACGAGCAGTACTTC
- TRBJ2-2 14 TRBD1 TRBV18 CASAGTGNTGELFF TGTGCCAGCGCTGGGACAGGGAACACCGGGGAGCTGTTTTTT
- TRBJ2-1 15 TRBD2 TRBV5-4 CASSFSGRPYNEQFF TGTGCCAGCAGCTTTAGCGGGAGACCCTACAATGAGCAGTTCTTC
- TRBJ1-5 15 TRBD1 TRBV6-6 CASRPQGLDNQPQHF TGTGCCAGCAGGCCACAGGGGTTGGACAATCAGCCCCAGCATTTT
- TRBJ2-1 16 TRBD1 TRBV13 CASSSGDRDPYNEQFF TGTGCCAGCAGCTCCGGAGACAGGGACCCCTACAATGAGCAGTTCTTC
- TRBJ2-5 15 - TRBV18 CASSPLSGDGAAQYF TGTGCCAGCTCACCACTATCAGGGGATGGTGCGGCCCAGTACTTC
- TRBJ2-1 15 - TRBV5-1 CASSYHSSSYNEQFF TGCGCCAGCAGCTACCACAGCAGTTCCTACAATGAGCAGTTCTTC
- TRBJ1-1 18 - TRBV6-2/TRBV6-3 CASSYGLVPLGRDTEAFF TGTGCCAGCAGTTACGGTTTGGTGCCGCTCGGGAGGGACACTGAAGCTTTCTTT
once TRBJ2-4 12 - TRBV12-3/TRBV12-4 CASSRGWDIQYF TGTGCCAGCAGTAGGGGGTGGGACATTCAGTACTTC
- TRBJ1-3 16 - TRBV5-8 CASSLGLRGTGNTIYF TGTGCCAGCAGCTTAGGGCTTCGGGGTACTGGAAACACCATATATTTT
- TRBJ2-3 14 TRBD2 TRBV6-5 CASRGGRGADTQYF TGTGCCTCCAGGGGCGGGAGGGGAGCAGATACGCAGTATTTT
- TRBJ1-5 16 TRBD1 TRBV3-1/TRBV3-2 CASSQEGGVGNQPQHF TGTGCCAGCAGCCAAGAAGGGGGCGTGGGCAATCAGCCCCAGCATTTT
- TRBJ1-4 14 - TRBV25-1 CASSAGQGPEKLFF TGTGCCAGCAGTGCCGGGCAGGGTCCCGAAAAACTGTTTTTT
few TRBJ2-3 15 TRBD2 TRBV7-2 CASSSVAGATDTQYF TGTGCCAGCAGCTCCGTGGCGGGAGCAACAGATACGCAGTATTTT
once TRBJ1-2 13 - TRBV12-3/TRBV12-4 CASSPWGDYGYTF TGTGCCAGCAGCCCATGGGGGGACTATGGCTACACCTTC